Below are 3 T cell receptor beta chains sequenced from a single sample in a study of T cell repertoires in ileal Crohn's disease. TCRdb's table, derived via immunoSEQ multiplex PCR, lists solely in-frame clones and lacks some. Here the sample spans approximately 15,000 clones, approximately 80% being singletons. The specimen sequenced was ileal tissue. The source is an adult with Crohn's disease.

This clone was detected only a few times. The J gene is TRBJ1-1, the V gene TRBV5-1, with TRBD1 as a possible D gene (5 bases). Trimming pared 4 bases from V and 5 bases from J, leaving 18 bases between. In germline, CDR1 is SGHRS, CDR2 YFSETQ. The CDR3 length is 15 residues. CDR3 sequence reads: CASSPSSGVRTEAFF. In DNA, the CDR3 is TGCGCCAGCAGCCCCTCCTCGGGGGTGAGGACTGAAGCTTTCTTT.

The V call is TRBV18, the J call TRBJ1-1, with D uncertain. The germline V and J ends were trimmed by 5 bases and 3 bases, with 7 bases remaining between them. The CDR3 totals 12 residues. Germline loops: CDR1 KGHSH, CDR2 LQKENI. CDR3: CASSGEYTEAFF. The DNA for the CDR3 is TGTGCCAGCTCAGGGGAGTACACTGAAGCTTTCTTT.

The chain uses TRBV6-1 and TRBJ2-5; 9 bases map to TRBD1. Germline CDR1 and CDR2: MNHNS and SASEGT. This CDR3 comprises 15 residues. Germline trimming cut 4 bases from V and 5 bases from J; bases unmatched to any gene: 8. The CDR3 DNA reads TGTGCCAGCAGTGGCGGGACAGGGATAAGCGAGACCCAGTACTTC. This codes for CASSGGTGISETQYF.